This T cell receptor (beta chain) was identified during a study of shared clonotypes between healthy human individuals (TCRdb year 2020). Describing the broader study: The cohort included three men and a couple of women between 18 and 49 years of age. For each donor, CD4 naive and CD4 memory were each given three plates, CD8 naive was given two plates, and CD8 memory was given one plate. The study deeply sequenced blood TCR repertoires of about five healthy adults to estimate repertoire size and the extent of clonotype sharing between individuals. Libraries were prepared and TCR repertoires were sequenced by different laboratories using diverse techniques, in order to increase sequencing depth and limit assay-specific biases. Between about 0.85 and 8.9 billion PBMCs per donor were obtained by leukapheresis. Overall study results and their limits: Based on pairwise subsampling, the degree of clonotype sharing among donors was expected to be affected by sequencing depth. Sharing across a handful of donors was observed for about 5% of naive CD4, over 3% of naive CD8, over 2% of memory CD4, and about 0.4% of memory CD8 clonotypes. Incomplete sequencing was indicated by rarefaction of sorted-subset datasets, despite the large sequencing depth. Clonotypes shared by all four sorted-subset donors showed higher generation probabilities than non-shared clonotypes. Larger estimated clonotype richness was generally found for naive subsets than for memory subsets. Sampling was restricted to blood, and TCR repertoires in tissues likely differ from the TCR repertoires found in blood. The genetic and exposure-history diversity represented was limited by the small number of donors.

Using the deep immunoSEQ assay, multiplex PCR amplified TCR CDR3 regions from genomic DNA. Extracted genomic DNA from each cell subset was distributed evenly across all wells of several immunoSEQ 96-well plates, and each plate was treated as a replicate. For sorted subsets, roughly 200 ng genomic DNA, equal to 30,000 or so T cell genomes, was loaded into each replicate PCR. Purified libraries were quantified with a Qubit 3.0 fluorometer, sized on a Bioanalyzer 2100, and re-quantified with the KAPA Library Quantification kit. Every immunoSEQ 96-well plate was sequenced on a separate single-read 150-cycle Illumina NextSeq 550 flow cell. The authors processed their data as follows. Because only junctional sequences without quality scores were contained in the immunoSEQ output, filtering matching that applied to full-length reads could not be performed. To assign V/J genes and CDR3, sequences were annotated against IMGT germline references using PyIR, a Python wrapper for IgBLAST v1.9. Any read was removed if the V/J assignment was weak (E-value above 1e-6), the CDR3 was missing, or the read contained stop codons, out-of-frame junctions, or ambiguous translated residues. V3J clonotypes were defined as sequences sharing an identical inferred V gene, J gene, and CDR3 amino acid sequence. To compute the percentage overlap between repertoires, the number of shared unique clonotypes was divided by the size of the smaller repertoire. Repertoire richness was assessed with RTK rarefaction, the Chao1 estimator, and Recon v2.1 estimates of unobserved clonotypes. Generation probabilities were computed with OLGA for all TCRbeta clonotypes obtained by the gDNA method from several donors. TCRdb took this table from immuneACCESS and kept in-frame rearrangements with V and J called. Such tables lack part of the clones; where checked against another copy, unresolved V genes explain under half of the gap, and the rest is unexplained. The V and J calls and clone size come from that table; D and trimming were worked out from the DNA. The table for this sample lists more than 2 million clones; 85% to 95% of them were counted only once. Jointly, the top ten make up more than 0.1% of the sample.

As concerns this clone: Its specific antigen is unknown. Base quality data are lacking; no much larger clone is found one base away.

The CDR3 sequence holds 17 residues, the cysteine and phenylalanine included. The kept DNA is CDR3 alone, 51 bases in frame from the first base. For this chain, trimming is 2 bases at the V end and 2 bases at the J end, and the number of junction bases without a gene match is 5. The germline V gene encodes CDR1 MDHEN and CDR2 SYDVKM. The donors were healthy, HIV-negative adults with no recently reported acute infections or vaccinations. Every donor was a Caucasian adult residing in Nashville, Tennessee, USA. CD4+ T cells were enriched by magnetic negative selection, after which naive cells were positively selected on CD45RA and the negative fraction was taken as the memory subset. Blood was obtained by leukapheresis, after which PBMCs were separated by Ficoll-Histopaque density gradient centrifugation and cryopreserved in liquid nitrogen vapor phase. Analytical flow cytometry was used to check the purity and quantity of each magnetically sorted T cell population. Genomic DNA was isolated from each sorted fraction and quantified by UV absorbance on a Nanodrop 2000c.

The chain links TRBV28 with TRBJ1-4, with TRBD1 identical over 10 junction bases. Material: naive CD4+ T cells sorted from blood. Per the publication, the cell subset or site label means: CD45RA+ positively selected. This clonotype was obtained from a man younger than 30 in good health. The DNA is as follows: TGTGCCAGCAGTTTACCCGGGACAGGGGTGACTAATGAAAAACTGTTTTTT. Translated, it gives CASSLPGTGVTNEKLFF.